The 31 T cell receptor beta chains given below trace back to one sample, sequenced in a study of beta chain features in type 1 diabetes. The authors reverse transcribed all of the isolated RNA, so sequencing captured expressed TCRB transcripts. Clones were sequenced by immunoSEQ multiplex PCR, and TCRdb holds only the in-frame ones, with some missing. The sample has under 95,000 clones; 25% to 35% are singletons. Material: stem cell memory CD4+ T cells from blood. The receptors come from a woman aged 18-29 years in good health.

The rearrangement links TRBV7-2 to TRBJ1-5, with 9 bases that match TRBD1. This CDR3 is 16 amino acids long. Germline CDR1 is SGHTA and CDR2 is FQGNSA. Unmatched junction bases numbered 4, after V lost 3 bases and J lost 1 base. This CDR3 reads CASSLTGTGSNQPQHF. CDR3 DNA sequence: TGTGCCAGCAGCTTGACCGGGACAGGGAGCAATCAGCCCCAGCATTTT.

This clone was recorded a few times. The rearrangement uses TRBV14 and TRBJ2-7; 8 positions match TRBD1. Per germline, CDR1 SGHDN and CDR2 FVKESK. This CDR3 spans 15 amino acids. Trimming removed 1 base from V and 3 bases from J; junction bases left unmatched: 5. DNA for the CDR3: TGTGCCAGCAGCCAAGTCCGGGACAGGAGCTACGAGCAGTACTTC. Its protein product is CASSQVRDRSYEQYF.

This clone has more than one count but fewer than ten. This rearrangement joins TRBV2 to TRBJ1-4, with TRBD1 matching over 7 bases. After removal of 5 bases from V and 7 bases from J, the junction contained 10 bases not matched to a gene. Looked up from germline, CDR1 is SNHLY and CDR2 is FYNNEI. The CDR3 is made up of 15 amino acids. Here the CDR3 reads CASSSRRQGGEKLFF. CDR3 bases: TGTGCCAGCAGTTCCCGGAGACAGGGCGGTGAAAAACTGTTTTTT.

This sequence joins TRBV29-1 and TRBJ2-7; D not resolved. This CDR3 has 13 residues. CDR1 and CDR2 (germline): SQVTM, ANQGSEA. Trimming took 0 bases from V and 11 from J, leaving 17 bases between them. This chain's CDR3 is CSVEDSEQVKEYF. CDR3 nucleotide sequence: TGCAGCGTTGAAGATAGTGAGCAGGTAAAGGAGTACTTC.

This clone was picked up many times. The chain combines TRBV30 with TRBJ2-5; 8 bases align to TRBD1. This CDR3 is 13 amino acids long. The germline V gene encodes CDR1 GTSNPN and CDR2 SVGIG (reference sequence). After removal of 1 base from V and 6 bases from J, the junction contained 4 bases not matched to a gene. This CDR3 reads CAWSADRGQTQYF. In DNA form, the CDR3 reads TGTGCCTGGAGTGCAGACAGGGGACAGACCCAGTACTTC. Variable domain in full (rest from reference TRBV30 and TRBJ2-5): SQTIHQWPATLVQPVGSPLSLECTVEGTSNPNLYWYRQAAGRGLQLLFYSVGIGQISSEVPQNLSASRPQDRQFILSSKKLLLSDSGFYLCAWSADRGQTQYFGPGTRLLVL.

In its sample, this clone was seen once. The CDR3 region is CASSEWGTGANTEAFF. CDR3 DNA: TGTGCCAGCAGTGAATGGGGGACAGGGGCAAACACTGAAGCTTTCTTT. V gene TRBV25-1 combines with J gene TRBJ1-1, with 10 bases that match TRBD1. This CDR3 is 16 amino acids long. Per germline, CDR1 MGHDK and CDR2 SYGVNS. V lost 1 base to trimming and J lost 2 bases; unmatched junction nucleotides: 4. The variable domain in full, completed from reference TRBV25-1 and TRBJ1-1, reads EADIYQTPRYLVIGTGKKITLECSQTMGHDKMYWYQQDPGMELHLIHYSYGVNSTEKGDLSSESTVSRIRTEHFPLTLESARPSHTSQYLCASSEWGTGANTEAFFGQGTRLTVV.

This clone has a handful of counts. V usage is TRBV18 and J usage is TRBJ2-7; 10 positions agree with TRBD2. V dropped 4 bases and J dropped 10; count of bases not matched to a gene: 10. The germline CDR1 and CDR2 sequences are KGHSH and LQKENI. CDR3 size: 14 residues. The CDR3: CASSQPPQREGQYF. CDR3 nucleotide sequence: TGTGCCAGCTCACAACCCCCACAGCGGGAGGGCCAGTACTTC.

DNA of the CDR3: TGTGCCAGTAGTCCGGGACAACACAGGGAGACCCAGTACTTC. Translation gives CASSPGQHRETQYF. The chain joins TRBV19 to TRBJ2-5; TRBD1 is a possible D gene (6 bases). Germline-derived CDR1 and CDR2 are LNHDA and SQIVND (reference sequence). V lost 5 bases and J 5 bases, leaving 15 bases between the germline ends. This CDR3 region has 14 residues.

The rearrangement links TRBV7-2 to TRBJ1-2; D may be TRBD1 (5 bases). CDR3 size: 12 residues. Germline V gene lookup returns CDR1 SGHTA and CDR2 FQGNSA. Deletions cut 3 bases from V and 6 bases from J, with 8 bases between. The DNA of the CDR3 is TGTGCCAGCAGCTTTCAAGGGGATGGCTACACCTTC. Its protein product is CASSFQGDGYTF. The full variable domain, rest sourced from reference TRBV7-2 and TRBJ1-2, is GAGVSQSPSNKVTEKGKDVELRCDPISGHTALYWYRQSLGQGLEFLIYFQGNSAPDKSGLPSDRFSAERTGGSVSTLTIQRTQQEDSAVYLCASSFQGDGYTFGSGTRLTVV.

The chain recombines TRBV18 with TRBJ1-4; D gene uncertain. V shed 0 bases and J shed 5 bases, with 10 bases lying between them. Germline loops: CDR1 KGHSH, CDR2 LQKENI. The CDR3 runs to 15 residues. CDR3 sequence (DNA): TGTGCCAGCTCACCACCAGCAGGCGACAATGAAAAACTGTTTTTT. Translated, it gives CASSPPAGDNEKLFF.

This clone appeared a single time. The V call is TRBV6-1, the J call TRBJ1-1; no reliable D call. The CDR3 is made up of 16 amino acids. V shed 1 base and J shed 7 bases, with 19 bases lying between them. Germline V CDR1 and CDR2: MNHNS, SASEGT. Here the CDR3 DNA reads TGTGCCAGCAGTGAAGAAATGGGGAGACCTAGTAATGAAGCTTTCTTT. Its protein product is CASSEEMGRPSNEAFF.

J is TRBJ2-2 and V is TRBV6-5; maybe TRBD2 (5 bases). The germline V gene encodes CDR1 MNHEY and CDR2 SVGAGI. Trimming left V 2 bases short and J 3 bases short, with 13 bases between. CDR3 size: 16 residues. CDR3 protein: CASSYQWRSHTGELFF. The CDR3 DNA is TGTGCCAGCAGTTACCAATGGAGGAGCCACACCGGGGAGCTGTTTTTT.

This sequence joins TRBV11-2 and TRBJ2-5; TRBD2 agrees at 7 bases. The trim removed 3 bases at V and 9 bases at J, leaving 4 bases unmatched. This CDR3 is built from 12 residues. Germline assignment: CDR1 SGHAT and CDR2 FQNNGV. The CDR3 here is CASSFAREAQYF. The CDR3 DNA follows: TGTGCCAGCAGCTTCGCCCGGGAGGCCCAGTACTTC. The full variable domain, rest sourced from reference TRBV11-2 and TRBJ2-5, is EAGVAQSPRYKIIEKRQSVAFWCNPISGHATLYWYQQILGQGPKLLIQFQNNGVVDDSQLPKDRFSAERLKGVDSTLKIQPAKLEDSAVYLCASSFAREAQYFGPGTRLLVL.

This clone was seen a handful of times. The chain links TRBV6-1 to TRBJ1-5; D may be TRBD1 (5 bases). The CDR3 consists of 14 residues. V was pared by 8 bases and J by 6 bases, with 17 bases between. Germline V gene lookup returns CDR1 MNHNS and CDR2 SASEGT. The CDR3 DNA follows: TGTGCCAGCGCCAAATCAGAAAGGGGTCAGCCCCAGCATTTT. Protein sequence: CASAKSERGQPQHF.

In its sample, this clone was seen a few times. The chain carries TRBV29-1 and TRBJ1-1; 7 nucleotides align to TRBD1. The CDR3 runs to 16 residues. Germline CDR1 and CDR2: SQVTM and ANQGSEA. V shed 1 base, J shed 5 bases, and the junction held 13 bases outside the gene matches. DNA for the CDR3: TGCAGCGTTGAAGGGTTTGAGGGGGCTAGAGGGACTGAAGCTTTCTTT. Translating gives CSVEGFEGARGTEAFF.

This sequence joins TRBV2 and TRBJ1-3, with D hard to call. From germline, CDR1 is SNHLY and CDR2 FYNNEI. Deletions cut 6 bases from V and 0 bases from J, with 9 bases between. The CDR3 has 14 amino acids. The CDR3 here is CASRENPSGNTIYF. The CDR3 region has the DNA TGTGCCAGCAGGGAGAATCCCTCTGGAAACACCATATATTTT.

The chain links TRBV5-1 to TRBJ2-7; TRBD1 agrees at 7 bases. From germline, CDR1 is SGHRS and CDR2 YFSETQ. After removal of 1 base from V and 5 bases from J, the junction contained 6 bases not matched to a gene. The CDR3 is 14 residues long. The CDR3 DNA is TGCGCCAGCAGCTTGCAAGGGGGCGAGGACGAGCAGTACTTC. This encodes CASSLQGGEDEQYF.

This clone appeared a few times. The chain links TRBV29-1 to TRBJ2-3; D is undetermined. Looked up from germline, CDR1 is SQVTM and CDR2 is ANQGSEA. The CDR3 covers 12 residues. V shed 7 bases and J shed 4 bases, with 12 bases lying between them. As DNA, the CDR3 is TGCAGCGCCACCATTACACCAGATACGCAGTATTTT. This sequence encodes CSATITPDTQYF.

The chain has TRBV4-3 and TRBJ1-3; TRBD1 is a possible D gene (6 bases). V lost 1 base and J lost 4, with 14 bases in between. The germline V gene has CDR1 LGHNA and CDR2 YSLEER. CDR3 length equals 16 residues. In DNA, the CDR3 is TGCGCCAGCAGCCAAGTGTGGGGGGGCGACGGAAACACCATATATTTT. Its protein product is CASSQVWGGDGNTIYF.

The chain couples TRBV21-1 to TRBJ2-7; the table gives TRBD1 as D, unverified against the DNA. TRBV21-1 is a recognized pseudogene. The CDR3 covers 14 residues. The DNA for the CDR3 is TGTGCCAGCAGCACGGGACAGGTTTCCTACGAGCAGTACTTC. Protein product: CASSTGQVSYEQYF.

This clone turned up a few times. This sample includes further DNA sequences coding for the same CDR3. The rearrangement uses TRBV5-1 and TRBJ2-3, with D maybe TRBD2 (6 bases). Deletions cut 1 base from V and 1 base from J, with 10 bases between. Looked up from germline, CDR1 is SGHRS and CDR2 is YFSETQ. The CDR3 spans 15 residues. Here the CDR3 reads CASSLSGGRTDTQYF. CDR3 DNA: TGCGCCAGCAGCTTGTCCGGGGGTCGCACAGATACGCAGTATTTT.

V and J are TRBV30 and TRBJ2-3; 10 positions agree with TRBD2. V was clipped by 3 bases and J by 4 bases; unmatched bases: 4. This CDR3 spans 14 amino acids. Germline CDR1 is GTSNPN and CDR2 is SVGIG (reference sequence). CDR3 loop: CAWSAGTSADTQYF. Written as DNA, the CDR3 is TGTGCCTGGAGCGCCGGGACTAGCGCAGATACGCAGTATTTT.

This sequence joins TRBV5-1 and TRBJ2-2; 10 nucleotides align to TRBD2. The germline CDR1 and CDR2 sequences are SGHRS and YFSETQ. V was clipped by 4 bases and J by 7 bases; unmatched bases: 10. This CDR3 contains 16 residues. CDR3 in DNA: TGCGCCAGCAGCCCCGAAAGCGGGAGGGCCGTCGGGGAGCTGTTTTTT. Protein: CASSPESGRAVGELFF.

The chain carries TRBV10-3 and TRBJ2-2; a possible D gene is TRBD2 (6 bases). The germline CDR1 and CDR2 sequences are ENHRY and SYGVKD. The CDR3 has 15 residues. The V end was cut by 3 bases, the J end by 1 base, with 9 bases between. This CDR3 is CAISDRTKNTGELFF. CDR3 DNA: TGTGCCATCAGTGATAGGACTAAGAACACCGGGGAGCTGTTTTTT.

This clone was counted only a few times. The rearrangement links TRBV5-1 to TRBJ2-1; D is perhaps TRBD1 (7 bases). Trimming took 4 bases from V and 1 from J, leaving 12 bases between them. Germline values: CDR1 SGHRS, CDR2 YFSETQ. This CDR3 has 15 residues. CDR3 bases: TGCGCCAGCAGCCAGGGGGGTACGTCCTACAATGAGCAGTTCTTC. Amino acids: CASSQGGTSYNEQFF.

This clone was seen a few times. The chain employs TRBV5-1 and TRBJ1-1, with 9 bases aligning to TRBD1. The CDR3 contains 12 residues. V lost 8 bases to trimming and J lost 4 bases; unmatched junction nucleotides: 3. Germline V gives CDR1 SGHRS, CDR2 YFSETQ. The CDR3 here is CARLTGGTEAFF. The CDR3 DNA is TGCGCCAGATTGACAGGGGGCACTGAAGCTTTCTTT.

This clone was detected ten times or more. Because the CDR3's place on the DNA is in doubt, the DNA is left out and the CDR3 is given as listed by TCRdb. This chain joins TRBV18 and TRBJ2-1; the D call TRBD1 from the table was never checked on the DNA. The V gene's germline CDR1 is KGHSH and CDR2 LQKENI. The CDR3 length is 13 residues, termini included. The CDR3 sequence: CASSPPVGQGAFF.

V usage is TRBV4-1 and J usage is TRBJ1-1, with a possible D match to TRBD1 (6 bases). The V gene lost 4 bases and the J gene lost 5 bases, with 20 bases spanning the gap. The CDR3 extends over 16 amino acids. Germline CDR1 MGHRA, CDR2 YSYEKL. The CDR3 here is CASSLRHNRVATEAFF. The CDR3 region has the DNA TGCGCCAGCAGCCTAAGACACAACAGGGTTGCTACTGAAGCTTTCTTT.

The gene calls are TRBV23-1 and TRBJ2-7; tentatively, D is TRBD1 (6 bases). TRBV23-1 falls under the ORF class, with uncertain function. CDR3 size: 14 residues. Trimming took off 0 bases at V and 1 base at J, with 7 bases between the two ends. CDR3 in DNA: TGCGCCAGCAGTCAATCGGACAGATCCTACGAGCAGTACTTC. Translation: CASSQSDRSYEQYF.

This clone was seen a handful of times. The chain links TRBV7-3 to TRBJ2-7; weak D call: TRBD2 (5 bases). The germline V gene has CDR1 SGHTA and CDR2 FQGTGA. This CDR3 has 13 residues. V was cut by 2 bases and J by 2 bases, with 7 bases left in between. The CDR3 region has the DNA TGTGCCAGCAGCTTAGGGCGGGCCTACGAGCAGTACTTC. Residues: CASSLGRAYEQYF. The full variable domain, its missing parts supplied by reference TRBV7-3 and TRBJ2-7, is GAGVSQTPSNKVTEKGKYVELRCDPISGHTALYWYRQSLGQGPEFLIYFQGTGAADDSGLPNDRFFAVRPEGSVSTLKIQRTERGDSAVYLCASSLGRAYEQYFGPGTRLTVT.

The CDR3 bases are TGTGCCAGCAGCTTAGCCGGGACAGGCTACGAGCAGTACTTC. Its protein is CASSLAGTGYEQYF. J is TRBJ2-7 and V is TRBV6-1; 8 nucleotides agree with TRBD1. J gave up 3 bases and V 6 bases, and 7 bases lay outside the gene matches. The CDR3 covers 14 residues. Germline V lookup: CDR1 MNHNS, CDR2 SASEGT.